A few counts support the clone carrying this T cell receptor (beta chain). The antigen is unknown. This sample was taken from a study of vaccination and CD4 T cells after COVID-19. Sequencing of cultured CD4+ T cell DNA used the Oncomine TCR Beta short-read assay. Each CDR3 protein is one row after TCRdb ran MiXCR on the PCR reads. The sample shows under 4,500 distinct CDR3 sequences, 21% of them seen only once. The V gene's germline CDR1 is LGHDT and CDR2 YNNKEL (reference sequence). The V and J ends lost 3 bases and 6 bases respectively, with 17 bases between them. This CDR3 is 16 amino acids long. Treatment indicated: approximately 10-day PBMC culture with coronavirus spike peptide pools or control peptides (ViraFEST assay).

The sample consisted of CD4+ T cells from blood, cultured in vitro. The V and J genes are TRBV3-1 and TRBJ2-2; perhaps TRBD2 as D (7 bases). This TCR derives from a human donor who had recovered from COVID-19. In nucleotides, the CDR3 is TGTGCCAGCAGCCAGGCAGCGGGGCAGGGGTCCGGGGAGCTGTTTTTT. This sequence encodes CASSQAAGQGSGELFF.